This T cell receptor (beta chain) was sequenced for a study of Ad26.COV2.S vaccination and SARS-CoV-2 variants. The V end was cut by 11 bases, the J end by 2 bases, with 13 bases between. Germline lookup yields CDR1 SNHLY and CDR2 FYNNEI. The CDR3 is 12 amino acids. Treatment described: approximately 18 received Ad26.COV2.S at low or high dose, single or two shots; several received placebo; per-sample allocation not given. Day 63 after the first vaccine or placebo injection was the time point for sampling. Donation came from an adult in Boston who was aged 18-55 years. Repertoires were generated with immunoSEQ multiplex PCR, while TCRdb's copy carries only in-frame clones and drops some. The sample has 300,000 to 350,000 clones; just under 85% are singletons.

This specimen consisted of peripheral blood, obtained in a trial of Ad26.COV2.S vaccine versus placebo. The sequence came from a person aged 18 to 65 who received the Ad26.COV2.S COVID-19 vaccine or a placebo. This rearrangement joins TRBV2 to TRBJ2-7; perhaps TRBD1 as D (7 bases). The CDR3 sequence is CAGGTEAYEQYF. CDR3 nucleotides: TGTGCCGGAGGGACAGAAGCCTACGAGCAGTACTTC.